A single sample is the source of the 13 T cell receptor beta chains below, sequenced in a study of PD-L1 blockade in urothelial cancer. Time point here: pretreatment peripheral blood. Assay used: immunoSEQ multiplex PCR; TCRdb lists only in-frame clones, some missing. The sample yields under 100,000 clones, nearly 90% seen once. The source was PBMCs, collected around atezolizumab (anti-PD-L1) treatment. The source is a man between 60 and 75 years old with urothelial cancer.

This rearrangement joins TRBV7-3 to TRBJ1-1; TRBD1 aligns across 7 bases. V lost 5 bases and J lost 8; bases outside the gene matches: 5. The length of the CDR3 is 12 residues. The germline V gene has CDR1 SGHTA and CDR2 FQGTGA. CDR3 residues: CASSAETGEAFF. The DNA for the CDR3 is TGTGCCAGCAGCGCCGAGACAGGGGAAGCTTTCTTT.

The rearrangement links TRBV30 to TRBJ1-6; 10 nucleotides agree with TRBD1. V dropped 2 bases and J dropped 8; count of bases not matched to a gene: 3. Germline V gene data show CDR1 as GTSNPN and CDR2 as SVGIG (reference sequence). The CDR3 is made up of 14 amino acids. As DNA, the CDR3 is TGTGCCTGGAGTCCCGGGACAGGGGATTCACCCCTCCACTTT. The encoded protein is CAWSPGTGDSPLHF.

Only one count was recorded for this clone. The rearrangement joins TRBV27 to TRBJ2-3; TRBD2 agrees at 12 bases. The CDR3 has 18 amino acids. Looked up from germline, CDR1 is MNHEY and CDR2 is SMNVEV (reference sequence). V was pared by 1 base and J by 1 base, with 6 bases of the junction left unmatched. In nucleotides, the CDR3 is TGTGCCAGCAGTTTATTTGCCCTAGCGGGGGGGGGCACAGATACGCAGTATTTT. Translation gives CASSLFALAGGGTDTQYF.

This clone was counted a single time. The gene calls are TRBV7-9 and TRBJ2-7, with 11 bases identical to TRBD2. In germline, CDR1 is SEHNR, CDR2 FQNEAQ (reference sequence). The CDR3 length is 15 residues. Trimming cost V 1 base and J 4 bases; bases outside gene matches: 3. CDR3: CASSLGASGGYEQYF. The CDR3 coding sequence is TGTGCCAGCAGCTTAGGCGCTAGCGGGGGGTACGAGCAGTACTTC.

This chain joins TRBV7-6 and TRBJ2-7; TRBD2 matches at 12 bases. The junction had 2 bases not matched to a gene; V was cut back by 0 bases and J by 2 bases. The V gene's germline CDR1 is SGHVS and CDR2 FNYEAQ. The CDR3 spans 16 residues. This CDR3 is CASSLATSGGTYEQYF. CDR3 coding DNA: TGTGCCAGCAGCTTAGCGACTAGCGGGGGCACCTACGAGCAGTACTTC.

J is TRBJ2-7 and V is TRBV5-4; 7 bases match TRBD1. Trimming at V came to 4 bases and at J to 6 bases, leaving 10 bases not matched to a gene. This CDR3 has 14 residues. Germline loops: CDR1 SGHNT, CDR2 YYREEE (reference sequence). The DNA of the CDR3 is TGTGCCAGCAGCCTTCAAAATCGACAGGGCGAGCAGTACTTC. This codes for CASSLQNRQGEQYF.

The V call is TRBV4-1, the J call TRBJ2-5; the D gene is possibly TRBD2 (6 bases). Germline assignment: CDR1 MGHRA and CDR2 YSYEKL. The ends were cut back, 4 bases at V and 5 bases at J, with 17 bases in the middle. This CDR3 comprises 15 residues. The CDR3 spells CASSRSSTSLETQYF. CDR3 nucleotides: TGCGCCAGCAGCCGAAGCTCTACTAGCCTCGAGACCCAGTACTTC.

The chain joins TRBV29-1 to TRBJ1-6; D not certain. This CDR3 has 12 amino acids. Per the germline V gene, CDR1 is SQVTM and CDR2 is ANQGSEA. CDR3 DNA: TGCACCACCGGACTTTTTAGCTCACCCCTCCACTTT. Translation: CTTGLFSSPLHF.

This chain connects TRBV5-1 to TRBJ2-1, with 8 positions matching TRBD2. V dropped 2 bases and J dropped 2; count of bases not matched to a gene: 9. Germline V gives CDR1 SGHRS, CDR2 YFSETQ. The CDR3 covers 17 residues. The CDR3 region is CASSLWGRGGTYNEQFF. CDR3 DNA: TGCGCCAGCAGCTTATGGGGACGGGGGGGAACCTACAATGAGCAGTTCTTC.

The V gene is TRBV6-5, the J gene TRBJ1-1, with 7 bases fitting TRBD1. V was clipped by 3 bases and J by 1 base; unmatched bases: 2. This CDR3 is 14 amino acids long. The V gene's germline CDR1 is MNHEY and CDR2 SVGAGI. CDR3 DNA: TGTGCCAGCAGTTATAGGGACAGGAACACTGAAGCTTTCTTT. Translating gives CASSYRDRNTEAFF.

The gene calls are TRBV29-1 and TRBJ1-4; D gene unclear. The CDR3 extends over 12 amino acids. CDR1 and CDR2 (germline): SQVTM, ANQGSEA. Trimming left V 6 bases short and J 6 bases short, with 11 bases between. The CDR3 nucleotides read TGCAGCGTATATGGTGAGGATGAAAAACTGTTTTTT. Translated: CSVYGEDEKLFF. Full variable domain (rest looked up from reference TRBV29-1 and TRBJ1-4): SAVISQKPSRDICQRGTSLTIQCQVDSQVTMMFWYRQQPGQSLTLIATANQGSEATYESGFVIDKFPISRPNLTFSTLTVSNMSPEDSSIYLCSVYGEDEKLFFGSGTQLSVL.

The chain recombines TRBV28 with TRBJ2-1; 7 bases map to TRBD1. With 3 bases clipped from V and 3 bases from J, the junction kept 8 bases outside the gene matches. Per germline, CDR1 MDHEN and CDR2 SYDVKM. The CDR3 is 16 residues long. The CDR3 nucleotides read TGTGCCAGCAGTTTGCGACAGGGCCCGTACTACAATGAGCAGTTCTTC. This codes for CASSLRQGPYYNEQFF.

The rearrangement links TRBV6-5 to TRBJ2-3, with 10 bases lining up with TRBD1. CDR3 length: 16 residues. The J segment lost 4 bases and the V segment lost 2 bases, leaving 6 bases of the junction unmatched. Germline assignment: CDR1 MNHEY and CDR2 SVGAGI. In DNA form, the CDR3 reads TGTGCCAGCAGTTACGTGGGGACAGGGGCGTCAGATACGCAGTATTTT. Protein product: CASSYVGTGASDTQYF.